This T cell receptor (beta chain) was captured in a study of cytomegalovirus exposure and HLA in healthy donors (dated by TCRdb to about 2017). Concerning the study at large: According to an earlier analysis of a few hundred of the donors, roughly 180 million T cells yielded 117 million unique TCR beta sequences and about 300 Gb of sequence data. A separate validation cohort of over a hundred different subjects was used in addition to the 666-subject first cohort. Of the approximately 400 genotyped donors, more than 75% were placed in the genetic ancestry cluster associated with self-reported Caucasian donors. On average, around 240,000 unique TCR beta nucleotide sequences were sequenced per donor among about 400 genotyped donors of the cohort, with roughly 18% of those sequences being non-productive. In an earlier analysis of 550 to 700 of the donors, high-throughput TCR beta sequencing was used to judge whether each TCR beta V gene segment behaved as functional or pseudogenic. The number of typed donors differed by locus: about 629-630 for A, B, C, DRB1 and DQB1; 500 to 550 for DQA1; approximately 600 for DPA1; and 400 to 480 for DPB1. HLA typing covered class I and class II loci at four-digit resolution. Roughly 5 DR-DQ haplotypes were handled as single units for association and clustering, since linkage in the cohort was strong. A later genetic analysis used genome-wide SNP genotypes for about 60% of the roughly 700 donors, treating that subset as a discovery cohort. Rather than drawing on any new phenotypic data, the later analysis identified candidate immune exposures from TCR beta sequences and the way those sequences occurred across donors. A later analysis re-analyzed previously published TCR beta repertoires from approximately 670 donors and added high-resolution HLA genotyping to study TCR occurrence patterns. The T cell repertoires of under 700 subjects were profiled by immunosequencing and related to cytomegalovirus serostatus. Every repertoire in the discovery cohort had been generated on one and the same sequencing platform. Alongside the repertoire data, information on donor age, sex, ethnicity and CMV serostatus was compiled. High-throughput TCR immunosequencing, statistical association of individual TCRs with disease status, and machine learning were combined to predict cytomegalovirus infection status. The aim of the study was to test whether cataloging public T cell receptors could identify signatures of past pathogen exposure. An early release covering roughly 640 HLA-typed donors comprised around 300 gigabases of sequencing data and roughly 86 million unique TCR sequences. Points the paper makes about the study in general: In vitro tests confirmed that three of the cytomegalovirus-associated TCR beta chains recognize cytomegalovirus antigens. Most TCR sequences were observed very rarely across donors, whereas some public TCRs were present in many individuals. A further reported finding was that TCR beta sequences accurately predicted the HLA-A and HLA-B alleles for most subjects in the first cohort. In a later analysis, HLA-associated TCR beta chains were found to be more clonally expanded and to have lower generation probabilities than equally common non-associated chains. The sequencing pipeline was judged likely to have produced a cluster of highly shared sequence variants as a technical artifact. Because HLA typing was missing for some donors at each locus, association tests included only the typed subset. The 87-base-pair reads could not distinguish some IMGT-functional V segments, including TRBV6-2 and TRBV6-3, so those segments were excluded. The presence/absence analyses assumed that sequencing depth was roughly uniform across donors, and that assumption may not be true. Compared with the approximately 670-donor mean, donors in an Asian-associated ancestry cluster had fewer N-insertions in productive TCRs, according to a later genetic analysis. Linkage disequilibrium might explain the correlated functional status among segregating V segments, but an unknown experimental factor could not be excluded. Because counts were too low, about 18 rarely observed V segments, including chromosome 9 orphons, were excluded from the earlier analysis of a few hundred of the donors. Cytomegalovirus status was reported to be diagnosed by the classifier with high specificity and sensitivity in both the original and validation cohorts. The only immune exposure information available for the cohort was CMV serostatus. It was suggested by the authors that the approach could potentially be generalized to other disease states and immunological phenotypes. In the study, around 150 TCR beta chains were listed as associated with cytomegalovirus. A later analysis found that most CMV-associated TCR beta chains appeared HLA-restricted, with HLA associations seemingly driven largely by CMV exposure. When HLA alleles, especially DR and DQ, strongly co-occurred, attributing TCR associations to individual alleles was difficult. A later analysis reported that several top co-occurrence clusters appeared linked to parvovirus B19, influenza, CMV and Epstein-Barr virus. In a later analysis, TCR association rates were found to vary across HLA loci, with the most associated TCRs seen for DRB1 alleles and the fewest for HLA-C alleles. V-gene and J-gene trimming of TCR beta chains was associated with a missense DCLRE1C variant in a later genetic analysis, and the association was replicated in an independent cohort. In this cohort, only TCR beta chains were sequenced, and detectable features were limited by the absence of alpha or paired-chain data. Specific HLA alleles were associated with around 18,000 TCR beta sequences at a false discovery rate of 0.05 in a later analysis. In an earlier analysis of some 550 of the donors, most TCR beta V segments were observed in productive rearrangements about 90% or about 30% of the time, broadly matching IMGT annotations.

The library was generated by the immunoSEQ multiplex PCR assay. The multiplex PCR relied on a mix of 60 forward primers for TCR Vbeta segments and 13 reverse primers for TCR Jbeta segments. The CDR3 region of rearranged TCR beta genes was amplified from genomic DNA with a multiplex PCR assay. The amplified TCR beta libraries were sequenced on the Illumina HiSeq System as 87-base-pair reads. The study's own analysis went as follows. A later analysis tallied around 87 million unique TCR beta chains across the 666 repertoires, and roughly 11 million of those chains were shared by two or more donors. To remove PCR and sequencing errors, raw reads were error-corrected and collapsed into unique sequences using a nearest-neighbor algorithm that merged closely related sequences. Alignment of CDR3 sequences to IMGT reference sequences was used to assign V, D and J gene segments. For a sequence to be retained, a match of at least six nucleotides to both a V gene segment and a J gene segment was required. A rearrangement counted as productive if the CDR3 had no stop codons and remained in frame with V and J, and every other rearrangement counted as non-productive. Following IMGT convention, CDR3 was defined as the stretch from the second conserved V-encoded cysteine up to the conserved J-encoded phenylalanine. The earlier analysis of fewer than 750 of the donors excluded sequences that lacked an unambiguous match to a single V gene segment. An earlier analysis of approximately 590 of the donors classified V segments as functional when productive rearrangements were above 56.7% and as segregating when the standard deviation between donors was above 5%. A statistical classification framework was built for diagnosing cytomegalovirus status from the catalog of TCR beta chain sequences. In a later analysis, TCR nucleotide sequences were compared against IMGT/GENE-DB human TR gene sequences so that V and J genes could be assigned. A later analysis assigned CDR3 sequences and most-parsimonious VDJ recombination scenarios with the TCRdist pipeline. In a later analysis, every TCR beta chain was defined by the combination of its CDR3 amino acid sequence and its V-gene family, and reads without a unique V-gene family were dropped. In a later analysis, 550 to 650 highly shared, low-generation-probability nucleotide sequences were removed to address suspected cross-contamination and a sequencing artifact. A later analysis calculated a clonal expansion index for each public chain from normalized within-repertoire ranks of inferred template counts. In a later analysis, generation probabilities were computed using a VDJ recombination model fitted to out-of-frame rearrangements, and the results were checked against IGoR. In a later analysis, TCR-TCR, TCR-HLA and TCR-CMV co-occurrence was scored with hypergeometric tests, and a repertoire-size bias correction was applied to TCR pairs. False discovery rates were estimated in a later analysis by permuting HLA or CMV assignments 20 times. A later analysis grouped co-occurring TCRs with DBSCAN, adding TCRdist sequence similarity when clustering within HLA-allele-positive subsets. Repertoires with fewer than 30,000 or more than 120,000 public chains, plus five repertoires with anomalous nucleotide sharing, were excluded from co-occurrence clustering. What TCRdb holds here is the immuneACCESS table cut down to in-frame rearrangements. Part of the clones is not present; checked against another copy, under half of the missing clones reflect an unresolved V gene, and the others are unexplained. The V and J calls and clone size are taken from that table; D and trimming were inferred from the DNA. In this sample the table shows approximately 190,000 clones, approximately 78% of which occur a single time. In total, the top ten clones hold about 1.7% of the sample.

The cohort comprised some 730 healthy bone marrow donors. At the time of sampling, all cohort members were nominally healthy, though unrecorded immune exposures were likely present. The donor was CMV seronegative and belonged to the group of around 400 seronegative cohort members. Each donor provided a peripheral blood sample, and peripheral blood mononuclear cells were used for TCR beta sequencing. Genomic DNA was extracted from the blood cell samples with the Qiagen DNeasy Blood Extraction Kit. This clone was seen only a few times. The antigen it recognizes is unknown. No clone much larger than this one lies a single base away; base qualities are absent. The germline V and J ends show losses of 2 bases and 5 bases respectively, and no gene match explains 9 bases of the junction. According to the germline V gene (reference sequence), CDR1 reads SEHNR and CDR2 reads FQNEAQ. From the cysteine up to the phenylalanine, the CDR3 has a length of 16 residues. Just the 48-base CDR3 DNA is kept, in frame starting at base 1.

This sequence was found in a woman aged 18-29 years in good health and CMV-seronegative. The chain links TRBV7-9 with TRBJ1-3, and 7 junctional nucleotides match TRBD1. The sample comprised PBMCs. Here the CDR3 is given as CASSLPLGTARNTIYF. The nucleotide sequence reads as follows: TGTGCCAGCAGCTTACCATTAGGGACAGCGAGAAACACCATATATTTT.